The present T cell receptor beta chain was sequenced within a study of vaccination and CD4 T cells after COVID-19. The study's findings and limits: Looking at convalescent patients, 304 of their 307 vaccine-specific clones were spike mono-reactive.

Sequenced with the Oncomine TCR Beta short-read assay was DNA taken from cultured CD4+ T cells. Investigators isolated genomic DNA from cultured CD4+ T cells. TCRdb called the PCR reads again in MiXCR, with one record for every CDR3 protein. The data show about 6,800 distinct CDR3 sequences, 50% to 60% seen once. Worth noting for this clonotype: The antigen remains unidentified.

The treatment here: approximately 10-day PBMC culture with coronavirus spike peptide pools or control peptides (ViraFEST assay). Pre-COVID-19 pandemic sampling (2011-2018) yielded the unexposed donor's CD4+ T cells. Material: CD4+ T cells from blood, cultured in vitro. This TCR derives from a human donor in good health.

CDR3 sequence: CASRISSTGELFF. Here the CDR3 DNA reads TGCGCCAGCAGGATTTCGAGTACCGGGGAGCTGTTTTTT. J is TRBJ2-2 and V is TRBV10-1; no clear D gene. The CDR3 covers 13 residues. V was clipped by 6 bases and J by 5 bases, with 10 bases between them. Germline CDR1 is WNHNN and CDR2 is SYGVQD (reference sequence).